A single sample gave rise to the 24 T cell receptor beta chains below, sequenced in a study of T cells in Graves' hyperthyroidism and ophthalmopathy. RNA transcripts yielded amplified TCR beta CDR3 regions. The TCR CDR3 first-round RT-PCR relied on the HTBI primer set. TCRdb recomputed calls from the multiplex PCR reads with MiXCR, one row per CDR3 protein. In the table there are around 760,000 distinct CDR3 sequences, approximately 40% of which are singletons. The sequenced sample consisted of blood. The receptors come from a woman aged 40-49 years with Graves' hyperthyroidism.

Comment on this clonotype: A much bigger clone sits one base away, suggesting this may be a read error. The chain recombines TRBV14 with TRBJ1-1, with D possibly TRBD1 on 5 matching bases. The germline CDR1 and CDR2 sequences are SGHDN and FVKESK. The CDR3 length is 11 residues. V was clipped by 6 bases and J by 10 bases, with 12 bases between them. CDR3 amino acids: CASSEFGTAFF. In nucleotides, the CDR3 is TGTGCCAGCAGTGAATTCGGGACAGCTTTCTTT.

The sample holds one count of this clonotype. This rearrangement joins TRBV7-9 to TRBJ1-5; 10 nucleotides align to TRBD1. This CDR3 region has 16 residues. Germline trimming cut 5 bases from V and 3 bases from J; bases unmatched to any gene: 7. From germline, CDR1 is SEHNR and CDR2 FQNEAQ (reference sequence). CDR3 sequence reads: CASSQLGTGDNQPQHF. In DNA, the CDR3 is TGTGCCAGCAGCCAACTGGGGACAGGGGACAATCAGCCCCAGCATTTT.

This chain connects TRBV7-9 to TRBJ1-5; TRBD1 aligns across 9 bases. The CDR3 is 15 residues long. V dropped 5 bases and J dropped 5; count of bases not matched to a gene: 7. The germline V gene has CDR1 SEHNR and CDR2 FQNEAQ (reference sequence). CDR3 nucleotide sequence: TGTGCCAGCAGCCAAGGGACAGGGATTGATCAGCCCCAGCATTTT. Amino acids: CASSQGTGIDQPQHF. Variable domain in full (rest from reference TRBV7-9 and TRBJ1-5): DTGVSQNPRHKITKRGQNVTFRCDPISEHNRLYWYRQTLGQGPEFLTYFQNEAQLEKSRLLSDRFSAERPKGSFSTLEIQRTEQGDSAMYLCASSQGTGIDQPQHFGDGTRLSIL.

The chain is built from TRBV6-5 and TRBJ1-5; no firm D call. Germline CDR1 and CDR2: MNHEY and SVGAGI. The ends were cut back, 0 bases at V and 2 bases at J, with 11 bases in the middle. The CDR3 loop spans 16 amino acids. CDR3 region: CASSYSRTGGNQPQHF. CDR3 DNA sequence: TGTGCCAGCAGTTACTCGAGAACCGGAGGCAATCAGCCCCAGCATTTT.

Concerning this clonotype: A junction end diverges from the germline sequence, so it may reflect a read error. The gene calls are TRBV6-2 or TRBV6-3 and TRBJ2-7, with D possibly matching TRBD2 (5 bases). Germline assignment: CDR1 MNHEY and CDR2 SVGEGT. The CDR3 consists of 12 residues. DNA for the CDR3: TGTGCCAGCAGTTACGTTGACTACGAGCAGTGCTTC. The encoded protein is CASSYVDYEQCF.

The chain recombines TRBV10-3 with TRBJ2-7, with D maybe TRBD1 (5 bases). V was clipped by 10 bases and J by 9 bases, with 22 bases between them. Germline V gives CDR1 ENHRY, CDR2 SYGVKD. The CDR3 is 13 amino acids. The CDR3 bases are TGTGCCAGCGTTGACAGCCCTAAAAACATGCAGTACTTC. Encoded protein: CASVDSPKNMQYF.

The chain combines TRBV29-1 with TRBJ1-1; D may be TRBD1 (5 bases). The length of the CDR3 is 11 residues. The V end was cut by 8 bases, the J end by 4 bases, with 11 bases between. Germline CDR1 reads SQVTM; CDR2 reads ANQGSEA. Written as DNA, the CDR3 is TGCAGCTTGATGGGGGGCACTGAAGCTTTCTTT. It yields the protein CSLMGGTEAFF.

This clonotype was detected ten times or more. V and J are TRBV13 and TRBJ1-1, with TRBD1 matching 9 bases. The CDR3 is 14 amino acids. Germline CDR1 is PRHDT and CDR2 is FYEKMQ (reference sequence). Trimming took 6 bases from V and 5 from J; bases not matched to a gene: 7. CDR3 in DNA: TGTGCCAGCAGGATACAGGGGGCAAGGACTGAAGCTTTCTTT. This sequence encodes CASRIQGARTEAFF.

In this sample, this clonotype turned up many times. The rearrangement uses TRBV5-1 and TRBJ1-1; 7 bases are a match to TRBD1. This CDR3 has 13 amino acids. Per germline, CDR1 SGHRS and CDR2 YFSETQ. J lost 6 bases, V lost 5 bases, and 7 bases had no gene match. The CDR3 sequence: CASRQGSGAEAFF. CDR3 nucleotide sequence: TGCGCCAGCAGACAGGGGAGTGGCGCTGAAGCTTTCTTT.

The chain links TRBV9 to TRBJ1-5; D is uncertain. V was shortened by 5 bases and J by 2 bases, with 23 bases between the two germline ends. Per the germline V gene, CDR1 is SGDLS and CDR2 is YYNGEE. The CDR3 spans 18 residues. Written as DNA, the CDR3 is TGTGCCAGCAGTTCCATCCCGACGGGAACCGGTCGCAATCAGCCCCAGCATTTT. It yields the protein CASSSIPTGTGRNQPQHF. Together with reference TRBV9 and TRBJ1-5, the CDR3 gives the full variable domain: DSGVTQTPKHLITATGQRVTLRCSPRSGDLSVYWYQQSLDQGLQFLIQYYNGEERAKGNILERFSAQQFPDLHSELNLSSLELGDSALYFCASSSIPTGTGRNQPQHFGDGTRLSIL.

This clonotype was found many times. The J gene is TRBJ2-2, the V gene TRBV19; maybe TRBD1 (5 bases). This CDR3 contains 13 residues. The V end was cut by 1 base, the J end by 7 bases, with 7 bases between. The V gene's germline CDR1 is LNHDA and CDR2 SQIVND (reference sequence). CDR3: CASSIGQIGELFF. The CDR3 bases are TGTGCCAGTAGTATAGGACAGATCGGGGAGCTGTTTTTT.

This clonotype was counted at least ten times. The chain combines TRBV5-6 with TRBJ1-2, with no clear D. Germline V gene sequence: CDR1 SGHDT, CDR2 YYEEEE. The CDR3 is made up of 13 amino acids. Trimming took off 1 base at V and 3 bases at J, with 7 bases between the two ends. CDR3 in amino acids: CASSLSGDYGYTF. CDR3 sequence (DNA): TGTGCCAGCAGCTTGTCCGGGGACTATGGCTACACCTTC.

A few counts support this clonotype. The chain is built from TRBV9 and TRBJ1-1; no clear D. Germline V gives CDR1 SGDLS, CDR2 YYNGEE. Trimming removed 0 bases from V and 4 bases from J, with 10 bases in between. CDR3 length: 14 amino acids. CDR3 in amino acids: CASSVGGVGTEAFF. The CDR3 nucleotides read TGTGCCAGCAGCGTAGGCGGGGTGGGCACTGAAGCTTTCTTT.

V is TRBV25-1 and J is TRBJ2-5; perhaps TRBD2 as D (7 bases). CDR1 is MGHDK, CDR2 SYGVNS, per germline. The CDR3 is made up of 15 amino acids. V lost 4 bases to trimming and J lost 6 bases, with 18 bases between them. The CDR3 here is CASSARGGGAKTQYF. The DNA for the CDR3 is TGTGCCAGCAGTGCTAGGGGAGGGGGTGCCAAGACCCAGTACTTC.

In this sample, this clonotype turned up many times. The chain carries TRBV19 and TRBJ1-1, with D possibly being TRBD1 (5 bases). The V end lost 3 bases, the J end lost 1 base, and 12 bases lay between the germline ends. The CDR3 is 15 residues long. Germline CDR1 is LNHDA and CDR2 is SQIVND (reference sequence). The CDR3 DNA follows: TGTGCCAGTAGTATTGCAGGTGGGGGGAACACTGAAGCTTTCTTT. Translation gives CASSIAGGGNTEAFF.

This clonotype was seen ten or more times. The chain has TRBV20-1 and TRBJ1-1; weak D call: TRBD1 (6 bases). Germline CDR1 is DFQATT and CDR2 is SNEGSKA (reference sequence). Between the trimmed V and J ends, which lost 0 bases and 8 bases, there was a span of 10 bases. This CDR3 is built from 12 residues. CDR3 loop: CSARDNGGEAFF. Here the CDR3 DNA reads TGCAGTGCTAGAGATAACGGGGGCGAAGCTTTCTTT.

With respect to this clonotype: This sequence may be a read error, since a much larger clone differs from it by one base. The V call is TRBV2, the J call TRBJ1-6; TRBD1 aligns across 8 bases. After removal of 8 bases from V and 6 bases from J, the junction contained 12 bases not matched to a gene. Germline loops: CDR1 SNHLY, CDR2 FYNNEI. There are 16 residues in the CDR3. The CDR3 nucleotides read TGTGCCAGCTTTTGGGTCAGGGGGCAGACTAATTCACCCCTCCACTTT. Protein sequence: CASFWVRGQTNSPLHF.

The table lists this clonotype with many counts. The V gene is TRBV10-2, the J gene TRBJ2-1; 9 positions match TRBD2. V shed 0 bases, J shed 5 bases, and the junction held 11 bases outside the gene matches. The CDR3 loop spans 18 amino acids. The germline V gene encodes CDR1 WSHSY and CDR2 SAAADI. Written as DNA, the CDR3 is TGCGCCAGCAGTGAGTCAGTAGCGGGAGCTCGTATCAACAATGAGCAGTTCTTC. Its translation: CASSESVAGARINNEQFF.

This clonotype was observed many times. The chain is built from TRBV6-6 and TRBJ1-6; D possibly corresponds to TRBD1 (5 bases). Trimming cost V 1 base and J 5 bases, with 9 bases left between them. This CDR3 contains 15 residues. Germline CDR1 reads MNHNY; CDR2 reads SVGAGI (reference sequence). CDR3 DNA: TGTGCCAGCAGTTACTACCGGGGCGATAATTCACCCCTCCACTTT. Protein: CASSYYRGDNSPLHF.

This sequence joins TRBV10-3 and TRBJ2-7; D not certain. Germline lookup yields CDR1 ENHRY and CDR2 SYGVKD. The length of the CDR3 is 11 residues. Between the trimmed V and J ends, which lost 2 bases and 9 bases, there was a span of 8 bases. This CDR3 is CAISEARTQYF. The CDR3 DNA reads as TGTGCCATCAGTGAGGCTAGAACGCAGTACTTC.

In its sample, this clonotype was seen many times. The CDR3 bases are TGTGCCACCAGCAGAGCCGGGACAGGGGGCACCTACGAGCAGTACTTC. This gives the protein CATSRAGTGGTYEQYF. The chain combines TRBV15 with TRBJ2-7; 12 bases line up with TRBD1. Trimming cost V 1 base and J 2 bases; bases outside gene matches: 3. The CDR3 totals 16 residues. The V gene's germline CDR1 is LNHNV and CDR2 YYDKDF (reference sequence).

This chain joins TRBV7-3 and TRBJ1-1; D gene uncertain. V lost 5 bases and J lost 3, with 13 bases in between. Per the germline V gene, CDR1 is SGHTA and CDR2 is FQGTGA. CDR3 length equals 14 residues. This CDR3 is CASSQQRPDTEAFF. The CDR3 DNA reads as TGTGCCAGCAGCCAACAGCGTCCGGACACTGAAGCTTTCTTT.

This sequence joins TRBV10-3 and TRBJ1-2; TRBD1 matches 7 bases. J lost 2 bases, V lost 10 bases, and 16 bases had no gene match. The germline CDR1 and CDR2 sequences are ENHRY and SYGVKD. The CDR3 contains 16 residues. The CDR3 sequence: CASVAYLTGANYGYTF. CDR3 coding DNA: TGTGCCAGCGTCGCCTACTTAACAGGGGCCAACTATGGCTACACCTTC.

The sample holds a few counts of this clonotype. The CDR3 spells CASSTTGQGDYGYTF. For the CDR3, the DNA is TGTGCCAGCTCCACCACGGGACAGGGCGACTATGGCTACACCTTC. The rearrangement uses TRBV12-3 or TRBV12-4 and TRBJ1-2; 9 nucleotides match TRBD1. Germline trimming cut 8 bases from V and 3 bases from J; bases unmatched to any gene: 10. The CDR3 is 15 residues long.